This T cell receptor (beta chain) appears in the sequencing data of a study of blood T cell repertoires in COVID-19. The wider study: There were acute and convalescent COVID-19 samples, and they came from the United States, Italy and Spain. Nucleic acid was either cDNA or gDNA, and it came from T cells, B-cell-depleted T cells, or PBMCs.

Per the study methods: Cell counts per sample came from amplifying reference gene primers. This table comes from immunoSEQ multiplex PCR, and its TCRdb copy is limited to in-frame clones, with some not included. V, J and clone size are taken as reported in that table, and D and trimming were inferred from the DNA itself. The sample comprises 84,000 or so clones, about 73% of which are singletons, and roughly 38% rests with the top ten. Germline CDR1 reads SGHVS; CDR2 reads FQNEAQ. The CDR3 sequence is 13 residues long. After removal of 5 bases from V and 7 bases from J, the junction contained 4 bases not matched to a gene. The Seattle patients joined while their infection was active and were tracked longitudinally afterward.

The gene calls are TRBV7-8 and TRBJ1-3; 8 bases map to TRBD1. Material: peripheral blood. The TCR was taken from a man in his 60s with COVID-19, enrolled during active disease. This CDR3 is CASSNTGGNTIYF. DNA of the CDR3: TGTGCCAGCAGCAATACAGGGGGGAACACCATATATTTT.